The TCR beta chain described here comes from a study of OX40 agonist ivuxolimab in advanced cancers. Across the study: Patients treated during dose escalation were battling hepatocellular carcinoma, melanoma, renal cell or head and neck cancer.

With autoimmune disease history or systemic immunosuppression, patients were excluded. Trimming pared 0 bases from V and 2 bases from J, leaving 7 bases between. Per germline, CDR1 SGHRS and CDR2 YFSETQ. CDR3 length equals 14 residues. Produced via immunoSEQ multiplex PCR; TCRdb's table is partial and in-frame only. The data contain about 51,000 clones, about nine tenths of them singletons. This rearrangement joins TRBV5-1 to TRBJ2-3; no clear D gene. The source was CD4+ or CD8+ T cells sorted from blood, collected in a trial of the OX40 agonist ivuxolimab. The clonotype originates from an adult with an advanced solid tumor such as melanoma, head and neck, liver or kidney cancer. The CDR3 loop reads CASSLGGYTDTQYF. In DNA, the CDR3 is TGCGCCAGCAGCTTGGGGGGTTACACAGATACGCAGTATTTT.